These T cell receptor beta chains were read from a single sample in a study of T cell repertoires in cytomegalovirus infection. TCRdb reanalysed the reads using MiXCR and keeps one entry per CDR3 protein. Of hundreds of thousands of distinct CDR3 sequences detected, around a sixth appear once; the ten largest clones hold more than 10%. Sequenced: PBMCs. The receptor set was obtained from a human donor in good health (CMV status not recorded). Some clones in this sample may be carry-over from other donors' samples. Each CDR3 is given with its conserved first and last residue. D genes are given only for firm matches. Rows may omit the clone size; those that give it use once, few, many or a size class.

clone_size: many; d_call: .; v_call: TRBV29-1; j_call: TRBJ1-3; cdr3_length: 16; cdr3_nt: TGCAGCGTTGAAGATGGGCGCGGAGGTTCTGGAAACACCATATATTTT; cdr3_aa: CSVEDGRGGSGNTIYF
clone_size: many; d_call: TRBD1; v_call: TRBV7-2; j_call: TRBJ2-7; cdr3_length: 14; cdr3_nt: TGTGCCAGCAGCTCCGACAGGGTCGGCTACGAGCAGTACTTC; cdr3_aa: CASSSDRVGYEQYF
clone_size: few; d_call: .; v_call: TRBV5-4; j_call: TRBJ2-1; cdr3_length: 13; cdr3_nt: TGTGCCAGCAGCAGGACTCATTACAATGAGCAGTTCTTC; cdr3_aa: CASSRTHYNEQFF
clone_size: .; d_call: .; v_call: TRBV28; j_call: TRBJ1-2; cdr3_length: 12; cdr3_nt: TGTGCCAGCACCGACCTGGGCTATGGCTACACCTTC; cdr3_aa: CASTDLGYGYTF
clone_size: .; d_call: .; v_call: TRBV28; j_call: TRBJ2-7; cdr3_length: 15; cdr3_nt: TGTGCCAGCTCCCCTCTCAGGGGCAATATCTACGAGCAGTACTTC; cdr3_aa: CASSPLRGNIYEQYF
clone_size: few; d_call: .; v_call: TRBV19; j_call: TRBJ2-2; cdr3_length: 14; cdr3_nt: TGTGCCAGTAGTAGCCACGGTGGGAACGGGGAGCTGTTTTTT; cdr3_aa: CASSSHGGNGELFF
clone_size: few; d_call: TRBD1; v_call: TRBV6-6; j_call: TRBJ2-1; cdr3_length: 13; cdr3_nt: TGTGCCAGCAGGACAGGGGACTACAATGAGCAGTTCTTC; cdr3_aa: CASRTGDYNEQFF
clone_size: few; d_call: TRBD2; v_call: TRBV20-1; j_call: TRBJ2-5; cdr3_length: 15; cdr3_nt: TGCAGTGCAATGACTAGCGGGGGGCCACAAGAGACCCAGTACTTC; cdr3_aa: CSAMTSGGPQETQYF
clone_size: .; d_call: .; v_call: TRBV10-3; j_call: TRBJ2-3; cdr3_length: 15; cdr3_nt: TGTGCCATCAGTGAAAGGCACCCTAGCACAGATACGCAGTATTTT; cdr3_aa: CAISERHPSTDTQYF
clone_size: .; d_call: .; v_call: TRBV14; j_call: TRBJ1-2; cdr3_length: 14; cdr3_nt: TGTGCCAGCAGCCAACTGGAAACGGACTATGGCTACACCTTC; cdr3_aa: CASSQLETDYGYTF
clone_size: .; d_call: .; v_call: TRBV28; j_call: TRBJ2-3; cdr3_length: 15; cdr3_nt: TGTGCCAGCAGTTGGGCGGGGAGCCACACAGATACGCAGTATTTT; cdr3_aa: CASSWAGSHTDTQYF